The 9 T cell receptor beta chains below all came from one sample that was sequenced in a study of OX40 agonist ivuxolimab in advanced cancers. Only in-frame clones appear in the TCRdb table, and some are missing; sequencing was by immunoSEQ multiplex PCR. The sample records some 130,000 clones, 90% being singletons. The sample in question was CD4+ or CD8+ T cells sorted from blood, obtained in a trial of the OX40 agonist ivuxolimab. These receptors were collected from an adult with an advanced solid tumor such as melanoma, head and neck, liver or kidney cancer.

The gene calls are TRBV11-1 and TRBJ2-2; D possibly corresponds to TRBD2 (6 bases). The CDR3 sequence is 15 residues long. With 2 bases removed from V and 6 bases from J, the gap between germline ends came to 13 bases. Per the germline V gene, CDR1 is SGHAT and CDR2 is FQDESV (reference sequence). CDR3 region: CASSLFGGAPGELFF. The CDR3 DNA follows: TGTGCCAGCAGCTTATTTGGAGGGGCGCCCGGGGAGCTGTTTTTT.

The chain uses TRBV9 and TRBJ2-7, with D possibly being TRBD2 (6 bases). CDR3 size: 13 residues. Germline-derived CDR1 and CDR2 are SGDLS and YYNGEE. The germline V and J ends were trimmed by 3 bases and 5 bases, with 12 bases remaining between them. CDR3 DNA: TGTGCCAGCAGCGCCCGGGAGATCAACGAGCAGTACTTC. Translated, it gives CASSAREINEQYF.

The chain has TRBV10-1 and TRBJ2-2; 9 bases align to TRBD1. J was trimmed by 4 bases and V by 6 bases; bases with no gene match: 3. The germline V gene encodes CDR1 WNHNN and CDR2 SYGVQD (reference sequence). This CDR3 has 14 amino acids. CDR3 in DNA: TGCGCCAGCAGGGGGGACAGGGCCACCGGGGAGCTGTTTTTT. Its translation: CASRGDRATGELFF.

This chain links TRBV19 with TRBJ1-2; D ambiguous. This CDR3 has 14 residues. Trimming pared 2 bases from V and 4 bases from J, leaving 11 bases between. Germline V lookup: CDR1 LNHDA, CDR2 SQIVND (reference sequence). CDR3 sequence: CASSIFQEVYGYTF. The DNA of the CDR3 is TGTGCCAGTAGTATATTCCAGGAGGTCTATGGCTACACCTTC.

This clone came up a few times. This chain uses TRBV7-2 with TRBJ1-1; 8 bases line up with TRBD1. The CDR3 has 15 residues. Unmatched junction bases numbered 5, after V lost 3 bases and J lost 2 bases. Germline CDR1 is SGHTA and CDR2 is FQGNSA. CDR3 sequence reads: CASSFDDRGNTEAFF. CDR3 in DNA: TGTGCCAGCAGCTTTGATGACAGGGGTAACACTGAAGCTTTCTTT.

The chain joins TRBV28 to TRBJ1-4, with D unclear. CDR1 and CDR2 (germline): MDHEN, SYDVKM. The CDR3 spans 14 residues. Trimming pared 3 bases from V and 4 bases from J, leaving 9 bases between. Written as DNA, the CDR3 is TGTGCCAGCAGTTTTCTCGGGGTTAATGAAAAACTGTTTTTT. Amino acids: CASSFLGVNEKLFF.

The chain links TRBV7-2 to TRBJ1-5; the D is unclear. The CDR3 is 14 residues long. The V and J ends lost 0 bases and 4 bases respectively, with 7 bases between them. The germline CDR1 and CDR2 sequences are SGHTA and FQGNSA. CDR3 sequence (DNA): TGTGCCAGCAGCTTAGCGAACGCAAATCAGCCCCAGCATTTT. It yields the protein CASSLANANQPQHF.

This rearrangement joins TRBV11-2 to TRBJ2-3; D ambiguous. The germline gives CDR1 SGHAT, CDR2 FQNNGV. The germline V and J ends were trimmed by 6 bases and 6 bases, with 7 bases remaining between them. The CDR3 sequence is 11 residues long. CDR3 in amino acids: CASRLSDTQYF. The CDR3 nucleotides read TGTGCCAGCAGGTTGAGTGATACGCAGTATTTT. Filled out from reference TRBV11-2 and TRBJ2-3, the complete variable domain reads EAGVAQSPRYKIIEKRQSVAFWCNPISGHATLYWYQQILGQGPKLLIQFQNNGVVDDSQLPKDRFSAERLKGVDSTLKIQPAKLEDSAVYLCASRLSDTQYFGPGTRLTVL.

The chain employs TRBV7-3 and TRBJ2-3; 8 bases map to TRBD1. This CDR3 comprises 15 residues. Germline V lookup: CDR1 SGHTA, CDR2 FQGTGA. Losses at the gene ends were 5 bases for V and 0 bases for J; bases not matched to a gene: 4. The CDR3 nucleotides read TGTGCCAGCAGCCCCCGGACAGGGAGCACAGATACGCAGTATTTT. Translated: CASSPRTGSTDTQYF. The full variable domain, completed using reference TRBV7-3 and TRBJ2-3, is GAGVSQTPSNKVTEKGKYVELRCDPISGHTALYWYRQSLGQGPEFLIYFQGTGAADDSGLPNDRFFAVRPEGSVSTLKIQRTERGDSAVYLCASSPRTGSTDTQYFGPGTRLTVL.